This TCR beta chain came from a study of breast tumors, draining lymph nodes, adjacent tissues (TCRdb year 2016). Regarding the research as a whole: In breast cancer patients, the study compared the TCR beta repertoires of tumor, adjacent nontumor tissue and axillary lymph nodes. The study aimed to assess the relationships and possible T-cell exchange between tumor, surrounding tissue and draining lymph node repertoires in human breast cancer.

This clonotype was detected ten times or more. Its antigen target is currently unknown. No quality values exist for individual bases; no much larger clone is one base distant. The data were produced on an Illumina HiSeq 2000. Multiplex PCR amplification was used to build the TCR beta chain libraries. High-throughput sequencing was used to analyze the amplified TCR beta chain products. The raw public data were reprocessed by TCRdb itself: fastp quality trimming at Q25, MiXCR clonotype calling, in-frame beta chains only. For every CDR3 protein sequence, its rows merge into one entry that carries the most common genes and DNA. For this sample there are about 47,000 distinct CDR3 sequences; 23% appear just once. The ten largest account for 8% of the sample. The paper's findings and limits, for the study overall: Tumor T-cell repertoires showed less diversity than lymph node repertoires and more diversity than nontumor tissue repertoires, and tumor T-cell repertoires showed preferential V and J gene usage. The similarity between tumor and nontumor tissue repertoires was significantly greater in luminal-like breast cancer than in basal-like breast cancer. Rather than being directly demonstrated, the conclusion that tumor T cells originate in lymph nodes was presented as consistent with a hypothesis. A scenario in which most tumor T cells derive from the lymph node and then expand within tumor tissue was judged to be consistent with the data.

Counted from cysteine to phenylalanine, this CDR3 has 19 amino acids. The kept DNA is CDR3 alone, 57 bases in frame from the first base. Ends trimmed: V by 0 bases, J by 2 bases; bases unmatched to a gene: 13. Per the germline V gene, KGHDR is the CDR1 and SFDVKD is the CDR2. The TCR sequence derives from a female donor with breast cancer. Some clones in this sample may be carry-over from other donors' samples. The receptor chain draws on TRBV24-1 and TRBJ2-3, and TRBD2 matches 7 of the central bases. The sequenced sample consisted of breast tumor tissue. In nucleotides, the sequence is TGTGCCACCAGTGATTTGCGTCCCGGAGGAGCGGGACCCACAGATACGCAGTATTTT. It specifies CATSDLRPGGAGPTDTQYF.